Listed below are T cell receptor beta chains from one sample, sequenced in a study of vaccination effects on CD4 cells after COVID-19. Their recognized antigens are unknown. TCRdb's table, derived via immunoSEQ multiplex PCR, lists solely in-frame clones and lacks some. The sample carries some 30,000 clones, approximately 72% recorded once. Specimen: CD4+ T cells from PBMCs cultured with a peptide pool, collected before COVID-19 vaccination. Source of these receptors: a human donor who had a prior SARS-CoV-2 infection. The CDR3 runs from the conserved cysteine through the conserved F or W.

v_gene,len,CDR3aa
TRBV9,14,CASSAGRVHQPQHF
TRBV4-1,16,CASSQVDLVSTDTQYF
TRBV5-5,13,CASSLGPFFTAFF
TRBV7-3,16,CASSSTGTRRVNEQFF
TRBV7-3,15,CASSPGSGSYNEQFF
TRBV19,13,CASGPNSYNEQFF
TRBV6-5,16,CASSFSIAGTSDTQYF
TRBV21-1,16,CASSPIQGEGTDTQYF
TRBV9,15,CASSADLLVRHGYTF
TRBV13,15,CASSPTGRSNEKLFF
TRBV2,14,CASSERDRATEAFF
TRBV27,13,CASSVGPRRVAFF
TRBV25-1,15,CASRGTGQGHTEAFF
TRBV24-1,12,CATSDWTSEQFF